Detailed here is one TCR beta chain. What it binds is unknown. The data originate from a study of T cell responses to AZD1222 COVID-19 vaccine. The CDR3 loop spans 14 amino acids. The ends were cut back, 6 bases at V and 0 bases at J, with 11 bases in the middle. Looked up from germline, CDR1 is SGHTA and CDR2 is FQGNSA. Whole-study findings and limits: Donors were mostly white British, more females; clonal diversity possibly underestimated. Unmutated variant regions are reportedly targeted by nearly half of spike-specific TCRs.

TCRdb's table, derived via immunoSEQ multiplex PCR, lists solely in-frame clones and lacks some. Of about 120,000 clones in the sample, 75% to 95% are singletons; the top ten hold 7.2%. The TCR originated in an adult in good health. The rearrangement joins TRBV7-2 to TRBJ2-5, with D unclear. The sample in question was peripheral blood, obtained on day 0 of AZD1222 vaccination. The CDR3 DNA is TGTGCCAGCAGTCGTAGATTGTACCAAGAGACCCAGTACTTC. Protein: CASSRRLYQETQYF.